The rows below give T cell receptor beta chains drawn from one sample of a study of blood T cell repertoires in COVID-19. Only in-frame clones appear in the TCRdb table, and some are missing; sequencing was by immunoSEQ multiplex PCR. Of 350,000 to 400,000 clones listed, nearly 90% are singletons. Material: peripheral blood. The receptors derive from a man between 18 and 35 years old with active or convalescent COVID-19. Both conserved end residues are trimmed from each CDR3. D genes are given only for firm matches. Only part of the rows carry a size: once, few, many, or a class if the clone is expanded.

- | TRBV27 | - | ASSSPREVNYGYT
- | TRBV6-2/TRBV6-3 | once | ASSYSFSVGAGELF
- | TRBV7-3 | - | ASSLRTRDTEAF
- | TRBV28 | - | ASSLSGLGNTEAF
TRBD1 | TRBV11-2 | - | ASRQKDRGKTQY
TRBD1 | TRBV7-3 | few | ASSPTGARSTTGELF
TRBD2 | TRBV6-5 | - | ASSLAGLQETQY
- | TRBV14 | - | ASSQWTVEELF
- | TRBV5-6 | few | ASSPRVNTEAF
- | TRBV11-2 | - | ASSLDPTGSPLH
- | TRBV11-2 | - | ASSLGTRANYGYT
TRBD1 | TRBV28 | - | ASRDTTGDLSYNEQF
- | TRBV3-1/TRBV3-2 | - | ASSQLVLYNEQF
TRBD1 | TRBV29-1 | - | SVWDSTYEQY
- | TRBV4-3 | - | ASSQEPRSEQY
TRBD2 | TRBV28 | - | AIRPSGTTDTQY
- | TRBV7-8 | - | ASSLGPATGNTEAF
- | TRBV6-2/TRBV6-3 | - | ASSYSGRGSPLH
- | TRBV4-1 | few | ASSETGDNEKLF
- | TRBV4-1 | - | ASSQFAQMNTEAF